The T cell receptor (beta chain) described here comes from a study of shared clonotypes between healthy human individuals. The data were produced by immunoSEQ multiplex PCR, yet TCRdb's version contains in-frame clones alone and is incomplete. The repertoire holds about 680,000 clones, 74% seen once, with 1.5% to 2% in the top ten. The germline V gene has CDR1 MNHNS and CDR2 SASEGT. There are 16 residues in the CDR3. V lost 0 bases and J lost 6, with 15 bases in between. The V call is TRBV6-1, the J call TRBJ1-5; D may be TRBD1 (6 bases). The sequence was obtained from a woman aged 25 to 45 in good health. The sequenced sample consisted of memory CD4+ T cells sorted from blood. Stated subset: CD45RA-negative fraction. The CDR3: CASSEAVGGAGQPQHF. The CDR3 nucleotides read TGTGCCAGCAGTGAAGCGGTGGGGGGCGCAGGTCAGCCCCAGCATTTT.